A selection of T cell receptor beta chains follows, all from one sample in a study of blood T cell repertoires in COVID-19. The repertoire was sequenced with immunoSEQ multiplex PCR; TCRdb's copy has only in-frame clones and lacks some. Here the sample spans 130,000 or so clones, over 60% being singletons. The material sequenced was peripheral blood. Receptors originate from a human donor in a cohort sampled during active COVID-19. The CDR3 runs from the conserved cysteine through the conserved F or W. The D gene is left open where the match is weak. For some rows the clone size is stated as once, few or many, or as a class when expanded; others skip it.

len,j_gene,abundance,v_gene,d_gene,CDR3aa,CDR3nt
19,TRBJ1-1,NA,TRBV27,TRBD1,CASSPLVGAGTGSFGEAFF,TGTGCCAGCAGTCCCTTAGTGGGGGCCGGGACAGGGAGCTTTGGTGAAGCTTTCTTT
14,TRBJ1-2,few,TRBV4-1,NA,CASSHQSGLDGYTF,TGCGCCAGCAGCCACCAGAGTGGGCTTGATGGCTACACCTTC
13,TRBJ2-7,NA,TRBV5-1,NA,CASSLNGAYEQYF,TGCGCCAGCAGCTTGAACGGGGCCTACGAGCAGTACTTC
15,TRBJ1-1,NA,TRBV4-2,TRBD1,CASSPEGQVNAEAFF,TGTGCCAGCAGCCCGGAGGGACAGGTGAACGCTGAAGCTTTCTTT
16,TRBJ2-2,NA,TRBV27,TRBD2,CASSFGLAGGPGELFF,TGTGCCAGCAGTTTCGGGTTAGCGGGAGGGCCCGGGGAGCTGTTTTTT
15,TRBJ1-1,NA,TRBV15,TRBD1,CATSDGDRVPFEAFF,TGTGCCACCAGCGATGGGGACAGGGTCCCTTTTGAAGCTTTCTTT
13,TRBJ1-5,few,TRBV18,NA,CASSPPGAQPQHF,TGTGCCAGCTCACCACCGGGGGCACAGCCCCAGCATTTT
15,TRBJ2-5,NA,TRBV3-1/TRBV3-2,TRBD2,CASSRKLAEGGTQYF,TGTGCCAGCAGTCGTAAACTAGCGGAGGGCGGGACCCAGTACTTC
12,TRBJ1-2,NA,TRBV3-1/TRBV3-2,NA,CASSQEGDGYTF,TGTGCCAGCAGCCAAGAGGGAGATGGCTACACCTTC
13,TRBJ2-7,once,TRBV7-9,NA,CASSPGLSYEQYF,TGTGCCAGCAGCCCCGGACTTTCGTACGAGCAGTACTTC
13,TRBJ1-6,NA,TRBV11-2,NA,CASSRQGNSPLHF,TGTGCCAGCAGTCGTCAGGGTAACTCACCCCTCCACTTT
15,TRBJ2-7,NA,TRBV5-1,TRBD2,CASSPSGESFYEQYF,TGCGCCAGCAGCCCCAGCGGGGAATCCTTCTACGAGCAGTACTTC
12,TRBJ1-2,few,TRBV28,NA,CASSGGSYGYTF,TGTGCCAGCAGCGGGGGGAGCTATGGCTACACCTTC
15,TRBJ1-6,NA,TRBV28,TRBD1,CASSSGGTGYSPLHF,TGTGCCAGCAGTTCTGGAGGGACAGGATATTCACCCCTCCACTTT
11,TRBJ1-1,few,TRBV7-3,NA,CASTLQTEAFF,TGTGCCAGCACCCTTCAGACTGAAGCTTTCTTT
12,TRBJ1-3,few,TRBV11-3,TRBD1,CASSKQGDTIYF,TGTGCCAGCAGCAAGCAGGGGGACACCATATATTTT
12,TRBJ2-7,NA,TRBV11-2,NA,CASSFRGYEQYF,TGTGCCAGCAGCTTCCGGGGCTACGAGCAGTACTTC
14,TRBJ1-2,NA,TRBV5-1,TRBD1,CASSTGIENYGYTF,TGCGCCAGTTCGACAGGGATCGAGAACTATGGCTACACCTTC
16,TRBJ1-2,NA,TRBV14,NA,CASSQDGLGANYGYTF,TGTGCCAGCAGCCAAGATGGGCTGGGGGCGAACTATGGCTACACCTTC
15,TRBJ2-7,NA,TRBV5-1,NA,CASFPQPGSSYEQYF,TGCGCCAGCTTCCCCCAGCCCGGGAGCTCCTACGAGCAGTACTTC
13,TRBJ1-2,NA,TRBV19,NA,CASTREGPYGYTF,TGTGCCAGTACCCGGGAGGGCCCCTATGGCTACACCTTC
16,TRBJ2-1,NA,TRBV7-9,NA,CASSLGLGGLYNEQFF,TGTGCCAGCAGCTTAGGACTAGGAGGTCTCTACAATGAGCAGTTCTTC
15,TRBJ2-7,NA,TRBV27,NA,CASSLSGAGDYEQYF,TGTGCCAGCAGTTTATCGGGGGCGGGAGACTACGAGCAGTACTTC
13,TRBJ1-6,NA,TRBV6-6,NA,CASSTSANSPLHF,TGTGCCAGCAGCACTAGCGCAAATTCACCCCTCCACTTT
19,TRBJ2-6,few,TRBV3-1/TRBV3-2,TRBD1,CASSQGPPTGHPGANVLTF,TGTGCCAGCAGCCAAGGGCCCCCGACAGGGCATCCCGGGGCCAACGTCCTGACTTTC
16,TRBJ2-7,NA,TRBV5-1,TRBD2,CASSPGTSGLPYEQYF,TGCGCCAGCAGCCCGGGGACTAGCGGGCTTCCCTACGAGCAGTACTTC
14,TRBJ1-2,few,TRBV25-1,TRBD1,CASSETGRDYGYTF,TGTGCCAGCAGTGAGACAGGGAGAGACTATGGCTACACCTTC
14,TRBJ1-2,NA,TRBV28,NA,CASTPGGPGYGYTF,TGTGCCAGCACCCCGGGGGGTCCTGGTTATGGCTACACCTTC
12,TRBJ1-1,NA,TRBV30,NA,CAWTETDTEAFF,TGTGCCTGGACCGAGACAGACACTGAAGCTTTCTTT
16,TRBJ1-3,NA,TRBV30,TRBD1,CAWSMGQGKSGNTIYF,TGTGCCTGGAGTATGGGACAGGGGAAGTCTGGAAACACCATATATTTT
18,TRBJ2-7,NA,TRBV10-3,TRBD2,CAISEGLAGDKSSYEQYF,TGTGCCATCAGTGAGGGGCTAGCGGGGGACAAGAGCTCCTACGAGCAGTACTTC
11,TRBJ1-4,NA,TRBV4-2,TRBD1,CASSQGTGIFF,TGTGCCAGCAGCCAAGGGACAGGGATTTTTTTT
15,TRBJ1-2,NA,TRBV10-2,NA,CASSEGRRFNYGYTF,TGCGCCAGCAGTGAGGGCCGCAGATTTAACTATGGCTACACCTTC
15,TRBJ2-7,NA,TRBV6-5,NA,CASSRLADNSYEQYF,TGTGCCAGCAGTCGGCTAGCCGATAACTCCTACGAGCAGTACTTC
16,TRBJ2-5,once,TRBV5-6,TRBD1,CASNLVGQGASETQYF,TGTGCCAGCAACCTCGTCGGACAGGGGGCGTCAGAGACCCAGTACTTC